This T cell receptor beta chain stems from a study of early T cells in non-severe SARS-CoV-2 infection (dated by TCRdb to about 2021). In the study overall: Bulk RNA from unsorted whole blood was used for TCR sequencing, so alpha and beta chains could not be paired.

The library was built by means of 5' RACE. The sample was run on a NextSeq 500. In the TCR library protocol, unique molecular identifiers were attached to individual cDNA molecules to correct for PCR bias and sequencing error. TCR alpha and beta chains were both sequenced, and the abundances of alpha and beta sequences in each sample were closely correlated with each other. On the study's bioinformatics: Decombinator V4 was used to annotate the V gene, J gene and CDR3 of the TCR sequences. Expanded TCRs were defined as changing significantly between any two time points under a Poisson model with p below 0.0001. Abundances of TCRs were expressed as counts per million after normalisation to the total number of TCRs sequenced in each sample. TRAV1-2 paired with TRAJ12, TRAJ20 or TRAJ33 defined MAIT TCRs, while TRAV10 paired with TRAJ18 defined iNKT TCRs. VDJdb, accessed 1 November 2021, was searched for CMV, EBV and SARS-CoV-2 annotated TCRs, with TCRs annotated for multiple antigens excluded. The public reads were reanalyzed by TCRdb: fastp trimming at Q25, MiXCR alignment, in-frame beta chains only. Rows matching on CDR3 protein sequence are summarized as one entry with the most common DNA and genes. The V and J calls and clone size are TCRdb's, not the authors'. For this sample there are approximately 90,000 distinct CDR3 sequences; about an eighth appear just once. 4.4% of the sample is taken by the ten largest.

A case-control design nested within a healthcare worker cohort in London, UK, was used, with weekly nasopharyngeal swab PCR tests and blood sampling performed. Healthcare workers were enrolled in the week of the UK lockdown, from 23 to 31 March 2020, and were followed every week for up to roughly 15 weeks. This clonotype was seen more than once but under ten times. The antigen it binds to is not known. Per-base quality was not reported, and no clone a single base away is much larger than it. Findings and caveats that apply to the study as a whole: VDJdb matching was skewed toward anti-spike CD8 responses, so virus-specific expansions were likely underestimated and private and CD4 specificities were missed.

V has 2 bases trimmed and J has 6 bases trimmed; junction bases matching no gene number 8. There are 16 amino acids in the CDR3, from cysteine to phenylalanine inclusive. Here the CDR3 DNA is all that survives: 48 bases in frame from base 1. The rearrangement combines TRBV12-3 or TRBV12-4 with TRBJ2-1; a stretch of 9 junction bases matches TRBD2. The source material was whole blood, sampled at baseline. The clonotype comes from an adult who was a healthcare worker with PCR-confirmed SARS-CoV-2 infection or an uninfected control (not recorded which). The bases read TGTGCCAGCAGTTTAATGGGGCCAGCGGGGGGCAATGAGCAGTTCTTC. Translated, this gives CASSLMGPAGGNEQFF.